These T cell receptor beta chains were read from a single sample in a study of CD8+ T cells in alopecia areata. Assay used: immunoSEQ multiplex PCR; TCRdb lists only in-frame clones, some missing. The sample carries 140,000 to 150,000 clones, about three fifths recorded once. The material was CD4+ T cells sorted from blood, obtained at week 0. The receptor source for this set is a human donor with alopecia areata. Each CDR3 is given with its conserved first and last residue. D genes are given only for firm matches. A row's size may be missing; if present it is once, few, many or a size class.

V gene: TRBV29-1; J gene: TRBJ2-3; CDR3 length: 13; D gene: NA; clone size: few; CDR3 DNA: TGCAGCGTAGCAGTGGGGGGCACAGATACGCAGTATTTT; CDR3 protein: CSVAVGGTDTQYF
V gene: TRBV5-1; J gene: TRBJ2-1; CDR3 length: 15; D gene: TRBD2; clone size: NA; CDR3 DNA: TGCGCCAGCAGAACGCTCGATACTAGCGGAGTCGAGCAGTTCTTC; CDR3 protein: CASRTLDTSGVEQFF
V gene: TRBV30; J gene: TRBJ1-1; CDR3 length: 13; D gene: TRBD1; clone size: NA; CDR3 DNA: TGTGCCTGGAGCAAAGGGGGCCGGACTGAAGCTTTCTTT; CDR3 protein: CAWSKGGRTEAFF
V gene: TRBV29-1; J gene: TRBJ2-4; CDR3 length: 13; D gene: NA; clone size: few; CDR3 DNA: TGCAGCGTTGTCGAGGGTGGTGGGGACATTCAGTACTTC; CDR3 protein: CSVVEGGGDIQYF
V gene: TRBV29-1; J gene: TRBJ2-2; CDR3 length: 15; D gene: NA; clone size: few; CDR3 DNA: TGCAGCGTTGAAGATCAAGGGGATTACACCGGGGAGCTGTTTTTT; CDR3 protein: CSVEDQGDYTGELFF
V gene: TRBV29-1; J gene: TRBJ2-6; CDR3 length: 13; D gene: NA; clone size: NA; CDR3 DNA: TGCAGCGTTCGCGTCGCTGGGGCCAACGTCCTGACTTTC; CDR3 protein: CSVRVAGANVLTF
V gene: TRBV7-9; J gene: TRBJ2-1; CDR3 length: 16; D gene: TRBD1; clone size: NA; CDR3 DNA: TGTGCCAGCAGCCCACAAACACCGGGACAGGCGAATGAGCAGTTCTTC; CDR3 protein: CASSPQTPGQANEQFF
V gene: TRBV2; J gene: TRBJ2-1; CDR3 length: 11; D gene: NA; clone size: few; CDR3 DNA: TGTGCCAGCAGTATTGGGAATGAGCAGTTCTTC; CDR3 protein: CASSIGNEQFF
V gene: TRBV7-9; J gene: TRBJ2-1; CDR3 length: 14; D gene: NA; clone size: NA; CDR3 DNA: TGTGCCAGCAGCAAAGACGGAAGAGGTATTGAGCAGTTCTTC; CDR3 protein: CASSKDGRGIEQFF
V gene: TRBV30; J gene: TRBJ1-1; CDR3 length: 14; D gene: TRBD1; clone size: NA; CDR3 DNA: TGTGCCTGGAGTGCCCGACAGGGGCACACTGAAGCTTTCTTT; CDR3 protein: CAWSARQGHTEAFF
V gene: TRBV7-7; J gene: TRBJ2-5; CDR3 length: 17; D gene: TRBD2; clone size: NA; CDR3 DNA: TGTGCTAGCAGCTTAGGCCGGCTAGCGGGGGTAATGCCGCCCCAGTACTTC; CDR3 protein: CASSLGRLAGVMPPQYF
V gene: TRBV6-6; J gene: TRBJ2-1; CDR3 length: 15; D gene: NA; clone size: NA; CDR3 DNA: TGTGCCAGCAGTACGCTCGGGACGCCTCTTAATGAGCAGTTCTTC; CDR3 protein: CASSTLGTPLNEQFF
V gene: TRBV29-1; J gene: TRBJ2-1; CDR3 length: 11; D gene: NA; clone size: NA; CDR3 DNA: TGCAGCGAGCGACAGTACAATGAGCAGTTCTTC; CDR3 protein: CSERQYNEQFF
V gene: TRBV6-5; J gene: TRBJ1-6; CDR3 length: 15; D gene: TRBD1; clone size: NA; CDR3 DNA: TGTGCCAGCAGTTACGAAGGACAGGGGGTAGCACCCCTCCACTTT; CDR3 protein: CASSYEGQGVAPLHF
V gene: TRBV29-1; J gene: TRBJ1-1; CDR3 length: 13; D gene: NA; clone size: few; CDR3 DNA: TGCAGCGTTGCCGGGACATTACAAGTTGAAGCTTTCTTT; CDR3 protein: CSVAGTLQVEAFF
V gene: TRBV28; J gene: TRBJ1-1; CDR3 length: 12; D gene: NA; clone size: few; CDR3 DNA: TGTGCCAGCAGTGATAGGAACACTGAAGCTTTCTTT; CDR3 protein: CASSDRNTEAFF
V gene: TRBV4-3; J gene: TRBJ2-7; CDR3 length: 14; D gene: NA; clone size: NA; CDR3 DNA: TGCGCCAGCAGCCCGGACTGGGGAACCTACGAGCAGTACTTC; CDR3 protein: CASSPDWGTYEQYF
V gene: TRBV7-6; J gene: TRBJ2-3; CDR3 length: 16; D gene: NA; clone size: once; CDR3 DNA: TGTGCCAGCAGCTTAGCTCTGGGCGGTGGGCGGGATACGCAGTATTTT; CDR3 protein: CASSLALGGGRDTQYF
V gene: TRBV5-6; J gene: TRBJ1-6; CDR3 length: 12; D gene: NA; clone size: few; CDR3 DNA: TGTGCCAGCAGCTCTAACACGGTCCTCCTCCACTTT; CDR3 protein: CASSSNTVLLHF
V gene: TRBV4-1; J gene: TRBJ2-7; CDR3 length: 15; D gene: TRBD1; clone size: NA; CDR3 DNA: TGCGCCAGCAGCCATCCAGGGACAGGGACCTACGAGCAGTACTTC; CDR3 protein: CASSHPGTGTYEQYF
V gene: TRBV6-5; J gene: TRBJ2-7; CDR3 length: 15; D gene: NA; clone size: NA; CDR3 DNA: TGTGCCAGCAGTTGGAGAGGGGACCTCCCCTACGAGCAGTACTTC; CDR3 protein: CASSWRGDLPYEQYF
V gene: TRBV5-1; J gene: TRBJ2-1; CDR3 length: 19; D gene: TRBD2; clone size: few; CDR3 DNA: TGCGCCAGCAGCTTGGCTAGCGGGGGGAACGTTAGGATCTACAATGAGCAGTTCTTC; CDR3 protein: CASSLASGGNVRIYNEQFF
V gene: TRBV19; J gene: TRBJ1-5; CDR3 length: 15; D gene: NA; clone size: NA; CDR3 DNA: TGTGCCAGTAGCCCTCCGGGACACCCGGTTCAGCCCCAGCATTTT; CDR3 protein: CASSPPGHPVQPQHF
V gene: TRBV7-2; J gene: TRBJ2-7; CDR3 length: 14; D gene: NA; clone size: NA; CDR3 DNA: TGTGCCAGCAGGTCCGATGTGTCCGTGGGCGAGCAGTACTTC; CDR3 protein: CASRSDVSVGEQYF